This TCR beta chain was obtained from a study of blood T cell repertoires in COVID-19. Trimming cost V 0 bases and J 5 bases, with 13 bases left between them. The CDR3 has 16 amino acids. Looked up from germline, CDR1 is LGHNA and CDR2 is YSLEER. Per the original methods: For nucleated cells, counts were estimated from reference gene primer amplification. Clones were read by immunoSEQ multiplex PCR, and TCRdb kept only the in-frame ones, dropping some. V and J calls and clone size follow that table, whereas D and trimming were derived from the DNA. This sample has roughly 97,000 clones, with roughly 90% found just once.

The chain has TRBV4-3 and TRBJ1-4, with D uncertain. This TCR derives from a human donor in a cohort sampled during active COVID-19. The sequenced sample consisted of peripheral blood. This CDR3 reads CASSQDLIGLNEKLFF. The CDR3 nucleotides read TGCGCCAGCAGCCAAGACTTGATAGGACTCAATGAAAAACTGTTTTTT.